The present T cell receptor beta chain was sequenced within a study of T cells in Graves' hyperthyroidism and ophthalmopathy. Points from the study as a whole: Most expanded thyroid clonotypes above 0.001 recurred in blood. Separating ophthalmopathy from stable hyperthyroidism was achieved by a 13 V-J model.

In its sample, this clonotype was seen many times. Its antigen is currently unknown. The V and J ends lost 5 bases and 6 bases respectively, with 12 bases between them. Germline CDR1 SGHTA, CDR2 FQGNSA. The CDR3 spans 13 residues. Amplification yielded TCR beta CDR3 regions, with RNA transcripts as the source. First-round RT-PCR of the TCR CDR3 relied on the HTBI primer set. Using its own MiXCR run on the multiplex PCR reads, TCRdb lists one record per CDR3 protein. The data contain 300,000 to 400,000 distinct CDR3 sequences, approximately 14% of them singletons. In the ophthalmopathy cohort, Clinical Activity Score was at least 3, NOSPECS grade at least 4, and duration under 3 months. Fresh 10 ml peripheral blood yielded PBMCs.

The sequencing input was blood. This rearrangement joins TRBV7-2 to TRBJ2-3; tentatively, D is TRBD2 (6 bases). The clonotype was recovered from a woman aged 25 to 39 with Graves' ophthalmopathy. The CDR3 is CASSHGTLDTQYF. CDR3 bases: TGTGCCAGCAGCCACGGGACTTTGGATACGCAGTATTTT.